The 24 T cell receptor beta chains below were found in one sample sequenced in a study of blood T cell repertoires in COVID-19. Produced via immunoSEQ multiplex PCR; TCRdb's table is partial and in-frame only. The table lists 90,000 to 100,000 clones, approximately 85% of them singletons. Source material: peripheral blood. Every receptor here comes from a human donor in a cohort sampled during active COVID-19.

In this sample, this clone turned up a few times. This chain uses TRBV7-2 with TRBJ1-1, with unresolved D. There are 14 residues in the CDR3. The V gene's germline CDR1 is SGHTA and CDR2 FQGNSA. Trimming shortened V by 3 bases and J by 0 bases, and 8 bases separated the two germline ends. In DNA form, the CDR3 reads TGTGCCAGCAGCTTTTGGTACATGAACACTGAAGCTTTCTTT. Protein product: CASSFWYMNTEAFF.

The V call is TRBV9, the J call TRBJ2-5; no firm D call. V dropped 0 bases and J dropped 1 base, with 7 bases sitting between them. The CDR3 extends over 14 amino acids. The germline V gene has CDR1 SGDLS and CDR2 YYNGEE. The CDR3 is CASSVGPGQETQYF. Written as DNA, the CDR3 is TGTGCCAGCAGCGTAGGTCCAGGCCAAGAGACCCAGTACTTC. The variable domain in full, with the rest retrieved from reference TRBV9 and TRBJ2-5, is DSGVTQTPKHLITATGQRVTLRCSPRSGDLSVYWYQQSLDQGLQFLIQYYNGEERAKGNILERFSAQQFPDLHSELNLSSLELGDSALYFCASSVGPGQETQYFGPGTRLLVL.

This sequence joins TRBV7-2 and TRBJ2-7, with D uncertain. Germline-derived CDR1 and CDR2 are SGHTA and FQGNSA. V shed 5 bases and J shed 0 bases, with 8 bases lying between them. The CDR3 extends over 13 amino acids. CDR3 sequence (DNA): TGTGCCAGCAGCCAAATCAGCTCCTACGAGCAGTACTTC. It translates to CASSQISSYEQYF. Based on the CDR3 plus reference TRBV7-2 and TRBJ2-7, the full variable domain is GAGVSQSPSNKVTEKGKDVELRCDPISGHTALYWYRQSLGQGLEFLIYFQGNSAPDKSGLPSDRFSAERTGGSVSTLTIQRTQQEDSAVYLCASSQISSYEQYFGPGTRLTVT.

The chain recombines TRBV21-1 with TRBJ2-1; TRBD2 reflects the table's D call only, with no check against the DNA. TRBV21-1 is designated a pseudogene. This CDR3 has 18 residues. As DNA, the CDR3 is TGTGCCAGCAGAAGGCTAGCGGGAGATGGGGGCCTAAATAATGAGCAGTTCTTC. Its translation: CASRRLAGDGGLNNEQFF.

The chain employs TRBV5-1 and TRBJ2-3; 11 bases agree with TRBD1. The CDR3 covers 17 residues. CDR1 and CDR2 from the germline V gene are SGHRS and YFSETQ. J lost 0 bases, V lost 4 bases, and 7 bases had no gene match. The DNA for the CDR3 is TGCGCCAGCAGCCCGCGGACAGGGGGCTTTAGCACAGATACGCAGTATTTT. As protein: CASSPRTGGFSTDTQYF. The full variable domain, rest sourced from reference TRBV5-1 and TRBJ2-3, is KAGVTQTPRYLIKTRGQQVTLSCSPISGHRSVSWYQQTPGQGLQFLFEYFSETQRNKGNFPGRFSGRQFSNSRSEMNVSTLELGDSALYLCASSPRTGGFSTDTQYFGPGTRLTVL.

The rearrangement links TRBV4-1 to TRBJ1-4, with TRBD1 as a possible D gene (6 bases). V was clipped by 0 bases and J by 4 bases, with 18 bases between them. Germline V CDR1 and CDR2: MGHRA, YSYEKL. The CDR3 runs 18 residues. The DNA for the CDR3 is TGCGCCAGCAGCCAAGAACCAACAGGAGGACAGCGTAATGAAAAACTGTTTTTT. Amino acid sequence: CASSQEPTGGQRNEKLFF.

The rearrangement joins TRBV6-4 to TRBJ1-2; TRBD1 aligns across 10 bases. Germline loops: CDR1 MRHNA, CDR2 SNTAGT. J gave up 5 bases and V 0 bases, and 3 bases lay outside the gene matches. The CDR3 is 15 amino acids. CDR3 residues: CASSDSPGQGYGYTF. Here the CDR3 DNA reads TGTGCCAGCAGTGACTCACCGGGACAGGGGTATGGCTACACCTTC.

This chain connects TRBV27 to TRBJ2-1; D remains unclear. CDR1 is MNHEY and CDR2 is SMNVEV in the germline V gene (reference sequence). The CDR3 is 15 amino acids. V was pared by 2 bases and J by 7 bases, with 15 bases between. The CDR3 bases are TGTGCCAGCAGTTTAAGAACGACAAGTTGGAATGAGCAGTTCTTC. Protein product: CASSLRTTSWNEQFF.

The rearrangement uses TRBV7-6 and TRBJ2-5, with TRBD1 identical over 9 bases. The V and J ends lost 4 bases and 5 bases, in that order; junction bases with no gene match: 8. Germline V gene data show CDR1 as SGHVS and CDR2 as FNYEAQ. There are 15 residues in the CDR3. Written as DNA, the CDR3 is TGTGCCAGCAGCTCGCCGACAGGGGGAACGGAGACCCAGTACTTC. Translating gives CASSSPTGGTETQYF. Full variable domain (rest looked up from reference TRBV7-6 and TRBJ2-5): GAGVSQSPRYKVTKRGQDVALRCDPISGHVSLYWYRQALGQGPEFLTYFNYEAQQDKSGLPNDRFSAERPEGSISTLTIQRTEQRDSAMYRCASSSPTGGTETQYFGPGTRLLVL.

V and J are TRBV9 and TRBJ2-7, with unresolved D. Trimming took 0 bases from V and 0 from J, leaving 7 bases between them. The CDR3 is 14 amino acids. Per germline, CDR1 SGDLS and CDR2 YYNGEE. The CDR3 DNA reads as TGTGCCAGCAGCGTAGGAAGTAGCTCCTACGAGCAGTACTTC. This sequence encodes CASSVGSSSYEQYF.

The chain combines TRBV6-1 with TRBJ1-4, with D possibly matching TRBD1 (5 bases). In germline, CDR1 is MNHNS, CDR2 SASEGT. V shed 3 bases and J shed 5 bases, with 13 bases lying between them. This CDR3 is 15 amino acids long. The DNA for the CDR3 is TGTGCCAGCAGTGATCAGGGAAGGGAAAATGAAAAACTGTTTTTT. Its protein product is CASSDQGRENEKLFF.

CDR3 protein: CSVGYREGGYTF. The CDR3 DNA follows: TGCAGCGTTGGATACAGGGAGGGGGGCTACACCTTC. The chain is built from TRBV29-1 and TRBJ1-2; possibly TRBD1 for D (6 bases). In germline, CDR1 is SQVTM, CDR2 ANQGSEA. V dropped 4 bases and J dropped 8 bases, with 14 bases sitting between them. This CDR3 has 12 amino acids.

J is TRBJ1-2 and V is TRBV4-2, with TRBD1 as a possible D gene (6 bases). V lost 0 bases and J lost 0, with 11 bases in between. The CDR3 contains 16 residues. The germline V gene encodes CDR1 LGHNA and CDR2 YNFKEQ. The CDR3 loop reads CASSQEPRGANYGYTF. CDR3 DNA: TGTGCCAGCAGCCAAGAGCCCAGGGGTGCTAACTATGGCTACACCTTC.

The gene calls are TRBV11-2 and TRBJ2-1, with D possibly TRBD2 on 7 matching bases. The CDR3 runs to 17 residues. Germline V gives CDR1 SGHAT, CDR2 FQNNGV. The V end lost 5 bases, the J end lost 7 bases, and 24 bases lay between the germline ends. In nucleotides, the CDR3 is TGTGCCAGCAGCGCCATCTGGGGGGGCCGGGGCCCTAATGAGCAGTTCTTC. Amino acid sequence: CASSAIWGGRGPNEQFF. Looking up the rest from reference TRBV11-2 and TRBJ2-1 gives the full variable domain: EAGVAQSPRYKIIEKRQSVAFWCNPISGHATLYWYQQILGQGPKLLIQFQNNGVVDDSQLPKDRFSAERLKGVDSTLKIQPAKLEDSAVYLCASSAIWGGRGPNEQFFGPGTRLTVL.

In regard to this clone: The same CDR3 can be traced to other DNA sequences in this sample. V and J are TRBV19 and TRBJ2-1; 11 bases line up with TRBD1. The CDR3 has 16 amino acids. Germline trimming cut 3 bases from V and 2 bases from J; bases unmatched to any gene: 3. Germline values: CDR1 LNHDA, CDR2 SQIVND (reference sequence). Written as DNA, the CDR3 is TGTGCCAGTAGTATGAAGGGACAGGGGGCCTACAATGAGCAGTTCTTC. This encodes CASSMKGQGAYNEQFF.

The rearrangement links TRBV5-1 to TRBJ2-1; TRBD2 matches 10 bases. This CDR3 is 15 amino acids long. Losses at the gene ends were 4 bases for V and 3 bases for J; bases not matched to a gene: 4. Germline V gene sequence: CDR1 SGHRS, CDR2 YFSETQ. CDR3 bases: TGCGCCAGCAGCCCTGGACTAGCGGACTACAATGAGCAGTTCTTC. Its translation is CASSPGLADYNEQFF.

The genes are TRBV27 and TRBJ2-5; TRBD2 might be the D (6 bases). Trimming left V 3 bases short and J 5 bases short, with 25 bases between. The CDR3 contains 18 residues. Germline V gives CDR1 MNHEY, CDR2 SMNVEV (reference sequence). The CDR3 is CASSLGREKIKGRETQYF. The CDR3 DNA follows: TGTGCCAGCAGTTTGGGGCGGGAAAAGATTAAGGGCAGGGAGACCCAGTACTTC.

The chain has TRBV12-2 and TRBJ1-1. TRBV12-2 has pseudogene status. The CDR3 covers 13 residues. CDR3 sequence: CASRLLVGTEAFF. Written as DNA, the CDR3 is TGTGCAAGTCGCCTTCTAGTCGGCACTGAAGCTTTCTTT.

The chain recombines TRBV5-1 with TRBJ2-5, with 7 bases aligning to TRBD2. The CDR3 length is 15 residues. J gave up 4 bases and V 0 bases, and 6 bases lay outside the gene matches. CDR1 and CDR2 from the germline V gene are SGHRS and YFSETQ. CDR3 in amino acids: CASSLGGGATETQYF. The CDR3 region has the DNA TGCGCCAGCAGCTTGGGGGGAGGGGCAACAGAGACCCAGTACTTC. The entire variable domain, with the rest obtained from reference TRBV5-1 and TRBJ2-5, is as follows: KAGVTQTPRYLIKTRGQQVTLSCSPISGHRSVSWYQQTPGQGLQFLFEYFSETQRNKGNFPGRFSGRQFSNSRSEMNVSTLELGDSALYLCASSLGGGATETQYFGPGTRLLVL.

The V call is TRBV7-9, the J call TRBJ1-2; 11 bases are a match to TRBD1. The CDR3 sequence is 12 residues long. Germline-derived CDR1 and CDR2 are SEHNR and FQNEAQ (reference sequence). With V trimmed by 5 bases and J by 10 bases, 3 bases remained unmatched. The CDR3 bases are TGTGCCAGCAGCCGGGACAGGGGGTACTACACCTTC. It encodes CASSRDRGYYTF.

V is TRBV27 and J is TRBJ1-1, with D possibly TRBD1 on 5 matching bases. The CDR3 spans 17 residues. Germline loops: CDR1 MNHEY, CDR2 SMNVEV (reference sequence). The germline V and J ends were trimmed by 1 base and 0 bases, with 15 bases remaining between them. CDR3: CASSLYVGQALNTEAFF. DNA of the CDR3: TGTGCCAGCAGTTTATACGTCGGACAAGCCCTGAACACTGAAGCTTTCTTT.

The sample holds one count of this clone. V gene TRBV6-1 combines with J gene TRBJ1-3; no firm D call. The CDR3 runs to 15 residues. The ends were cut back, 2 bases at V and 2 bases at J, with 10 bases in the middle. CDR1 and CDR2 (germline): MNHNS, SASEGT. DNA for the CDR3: TGTGCCAGCAGTGAATGGGGAGATGCTGGAAACACCATATATTTT. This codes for CASSEWGDAGNTIYF.

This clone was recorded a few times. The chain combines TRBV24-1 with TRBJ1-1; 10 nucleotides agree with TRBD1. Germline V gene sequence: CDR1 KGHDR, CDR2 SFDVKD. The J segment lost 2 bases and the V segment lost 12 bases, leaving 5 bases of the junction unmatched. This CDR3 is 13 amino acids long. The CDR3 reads CACRDRGNTEAFF. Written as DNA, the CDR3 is TGTGCCTGCCGGGACAGGGGTAACACTGAAGCTTTCTTT.

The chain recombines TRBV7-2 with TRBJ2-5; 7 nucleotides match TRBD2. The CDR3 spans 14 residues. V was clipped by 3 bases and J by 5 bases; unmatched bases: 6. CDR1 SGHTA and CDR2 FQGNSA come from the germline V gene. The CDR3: CASSFRGRVETQYF. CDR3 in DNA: TGTGCCAGCAGCTTCCGGGGGAGGGTGGAGACCCAGTACTTC.